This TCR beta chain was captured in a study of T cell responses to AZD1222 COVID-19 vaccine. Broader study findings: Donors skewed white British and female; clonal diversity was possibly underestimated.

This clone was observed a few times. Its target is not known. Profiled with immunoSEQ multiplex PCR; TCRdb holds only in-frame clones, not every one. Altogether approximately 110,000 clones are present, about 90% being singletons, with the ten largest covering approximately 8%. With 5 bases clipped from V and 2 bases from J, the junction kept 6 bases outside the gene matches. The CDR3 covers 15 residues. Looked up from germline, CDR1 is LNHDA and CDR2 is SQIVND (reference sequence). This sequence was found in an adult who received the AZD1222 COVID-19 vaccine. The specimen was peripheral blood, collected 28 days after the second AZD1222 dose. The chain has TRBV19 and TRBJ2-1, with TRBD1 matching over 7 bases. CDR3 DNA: TGTGCCAGTAGTCCCACGACAGGGCCCTACAATGAGCAGTTCTTC. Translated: CASSPTTGPYNEQFF.